The rows below give T cell receptor beta chains drawn from one sample of a study of T cell repertoires in cytomegalovirus infection. TCRdb used MiXCR to reprocess the reads, holding one entry per CDR3 protein. The sample yields about 300,000 distinct CDR3 sequences, approximately 10% seen once. Sequencing was performed on PBMCs. These receptors were obtained from a human donor in good health (CMV status not recorded). Some clones in this sample may be carry-over from other donors' samples. Both conserved end residues are part of each CDR3. The D gene is left open where the match is weak. Where a row states a size, it is once, few, many or the class of an expanded clone; other rows omit it.

TRBV7-8	13	TRBJ2-7	.	many	TGTGCCAGCAGTTCCGGACCCGGTCTCGAGCAGTACTTC	CASSSGPGLEQYF
TRBV7-9	14	TRBJ2-5	.	many	TGTGCCAGCAGCTTAGCGCGCGATGAAGAGACCCAGTACTTC	CASSLARDEETQYF
TRBV29-1	14	TRBJ2-1	.	.	TGCAGCTTCATTCGACATCTCACCTACAATGAGCAGTTCTTC	CSFIRHLTYNEQFF
TRBV4-1	16	TRBJ1-2	.	many	TGCGCCAGCAGCCAAGATCAAGAAGTTCTCTCCTATGGCTACACCTTC	CASSQDQEVLSYGYTF
TRBV27	14	TRBJ2-3	.	few	TGTGCCAGCAGTTTTGGGACTAGCACAGATACGCAGTATTTT	CASSFGTSTDTQYF
TRBV20-1	14	TRBJ1-1	.	few	TGCAGTGCCGGAAGGGGGGGCCCGGGAACTGAAGCTTTCTTT	CSAGRGGPGTEAFF
TRBV7-2	15	TRBJ1-2	TRBD1	many	TGTGCCAGCAGCTTTTTCGCGGGACAGGCTTATGGCTACACCTTC	CASSFFAGQAYGYTF
TRBV23-1	9	TRBJ2-1	.	.	TGCGCCAGCAGAAGTTCCGGGTTCTTC	CASRSSGFF
TRBV7-9	15	TRBJ1-3	TRBD1	many	TGTGCCAGCAGCCCACCTGGACAGGTTGGAAACACCATATATTTT	CASSPPGQVGNTIYF
TRBV10-3	14	TRBJ1-1	.	many	TGTGCCATCAAATCGGGACCATCGAACACTGAAGCTTTCTTT	CAIKSGPSNTEAFF
TRBV6-5	15	TRBJ2-1	.	many	TGTGCCAGCAGTTACTCGAAAAGGACAGACAATGAGCAGTTCTTC	CASSYSKRTDNEQFF
TRBV29-1	14	TRBJ2-2	TRBD1	many	TGCAGCATTGGACAGGGCTCATACACCGGGGAGCTGTTTTTT	CSIGQGSYTGELFF
TRBV28	14	TRBJ1-2	.	many	TGTGCCAGCAGTTTGAACCGACAGGCGCGTGGCTACACCTTC	CASSLNRQARGYTF
TRBV7-2	13	TRBJ1-2	.	many	TGTGCCAGCAGCTTACCAGTCCCCCAGGGCTACACCTTC	CASSLPVPQGYTF
TRBV2	14	TRBJ1-1	.	few	TGTGCCAGCGTACCGGGACCCGGCGGCACTGAAGCTTTCTTT	CASVPGPGGTEAFF
TRBV7-9	12	TRBJ1-1	.	many	TGTGCCAGCAGCTTGACAGGCATGGAAGCTTTCTTT	CASSLTGMEAFF
TRBV11-2	15	TRBJ1-2	.	many	TGTGCCAGCAGCTTAATCGGCAGATCTAACTATGGCTACACCTTC	CASSLIGRSNYGYTF
TRBV6-2/TRBV6-3	14	TRBJ2-1	.	many	TGTGCCAGCAGTTACTTATATCAGGCCGATGAGCAGTTCTTC	CASSYLYQADEQFF
TRBV5-1	15	TRBJ1-6	.	.	TGCGCCAGCAGCTTGGACAGCTCCTATAATTCACCCCTCCACTTT	CASSLDSSYNSPLHF
TRBV19	15	TRBJ2-2	TRBD2	.	TGTGCCAGTAGTATTCTGGGGGGGGGCACCGGGGAGCTGTTTTTT	CASSILGGGTGELFF
TRBV2	18	TRBJ2-4	TRBD2	many	TGTGCCAGCACCCGAAGGGGACTAGCAGCTCTCATCTTAGACATTCAGTACTTC	CASTRRGLAALILDIQYF
TRBV7-2	13	TRBJ2-5	.	many	TGTGCCAGCAGCTTACTACCCCAAGAGACCCAGTACTTC	CASSLLPQETQYF
TRBV6-5	16	TRBJ2-7	TRBD2	.	TGTGCCAGCAGTTACTCCGGGGGGGGTCCCTCCTACGAGCAGTACTTC	CASSYSGGGPSYEQYF
TRBV28	11	TRBJ1-1	.	many	TGTGCCAGCAGTTTCCCAACTGAAGCTTTCTTT	CASSFPTEAFF
TRBV2	14	TRBJ2-5	.	.	TGTGCCAGCAGAGAGGCCCCGTACCAAGAGACCCAGTACTTC	CASREAPYQETQYF
TRBV20-1	17	TRBJ2-1	TRBD2	.	TGCAGTGCTAGAGATGGGGGGGGGATCTCCTCCTACAATGAGCAGTTCTTC	CSARDGGGISSYNEQFF
TRBV12-3/TRBV12-4	15	TRBJ2-3	TRBD2	many	TGTGCCAGCAGACTAGCGGGGGGGACCACAGATACGCAGTATTTT	CASRLAGGTTDTQYF
TRBV7-8	16	TRBJ1-5	.	many	TGTGCCAGCAGCTCTCACGCCACGTATAGCAATCAGCCCCAGCATTTT	CASSSHATYSNQPQHF
TRBV7-2	16	TRBJ1-1	TRBD1	many	TGTGCCAGCAGCCAGATCAGGGGGTATACGAACACTGAAGCTTTCTTT	CASSQIRGYTNTEAFF
TRBV10-3	14	TRBJ2-7	.	many	TGTGCCATCAGTGCACAGGGTAGCTCCTACGAGCAGTACTTC	CAISAQGSSYEQYF
TRBV12-3/TRBV12-4	13	TRBJ2-2	TRBD1	many	TGTGCCAGCAGTTTCGTTGACAGGGGTGAGCTGTTTTTT	CASSFVDRGELFF
TRBV6-5	16	TRBJ2-6	.	many	TGTGCCAGCAGTTACTCGAAAGGGGTTGGGGCCAACGTCCTGACTTTC	CASSYSKGVGANVLTF
TRBV20-1	15	TRBJ1-3	.	.	TGCAGTGCTCCGGACGCTTACCACTCTGGAAACACCATATATTTT	CSAPDAYHSGNTIYF
TRBV24-1	17	TRBJ2-6	TRBD2	.	TGTGCCACCAGTGACGCCGGACTAGCAGGCGGGGCCAACGTCCTGACTTTC	CATSDAGLAGGANVLTF
TRBV5-1	11	TRBJ2-7	.	.	TGCGCCAGCAGCTTCGACCTGGAGCAGTACTTC	CASSFDLEQYF
TRBV7-9	16	TRBJ2-2	.	many	TGTGCCAGCATCGGGAGGACAGGGCGTAGCACCGGGGAGCTGTTTTTT	CASIGRTGRSTGELFF
TRBV29-1	11	TRBJ2-1	TRBD1	many	TGCAGCGTGGGACAGGTCAATGAGCAGTTCTTC	CSVGQVNEQFF
TRBV20-1	17	TRBJ1-6	.	many	TGCAGTGCTAGAGAAAGCGGAGTCCACTGGAATAATTCACCCCTCCACTTT	CSARESGVHWNNSPLHF
TRBV24-1	19	TRBJ2-6	TRBD1	many	TGTGCCACCAGTGATCCAGGGACAGGGGGATCTTCCGGGGCCAACGTCCTGACTTTC	CATSDPGTGGSSGANVLTF
TRBV7-9	15	TRBJ1-1	.	many	TGTGCCAGCAGCCCCTTACGGGGGTGGAACACTGAAGCTTTCTTT	CASSPLRGWNTEAFF
TRBV20-1	13	TRBJ1-3	.	.	TGCAGTGCTAGAGAGGGGGCTGGAAACACCATATATTTT	CSAREGAGNTIYF